The rows below give T cell receptor beta chains drawn from one sample of a study of blood T cells in healthy people across ages. TCRdb independently ran MiXCR on the 5' RACE reads; one entry per CDR3 protein. Altogether 1.5 million to 2 million distinct CDR3 sequences are present, 30% to 40% being singletons, with the ten largest covering roughly 10%. The source material was blood. The receptors were sampled from a woman under 40 in good health. The CDR3 runs from the conserved cysteine through the conserved F or W. The order of the fields is J gene, V gene, D gene, clone size, CDR3 protein, CDR3 DNA. A D gene is named only where the DNA matches it firmly. The size of a clone is reported for some rows only, either as once, few or many, or as a class for expanded clones.

>TRBJ2-6|TRBV11-2|TRBD1|-
CASSDTGAHWVGVLTF
TGTGCCAGCAGTGACACAGGGGCCCACTGGGTGGGGGTCCTGACTTTC
>TRBJ1-1|TRBV10-3|TRBD1|many
CAISDHDRGRVAFF
TGTGCCATCAGTGATCATGACAGGGGGCGAGTAGCTTTCTTT
>TRBJ1-1|TRBV6-1|TRBD1|few
CATIKKPGQKSSGTEAFF
TGTGCCACCATCAAGAAGCCGGGACAGAAGTCGTCGGGTACTGAAGCTTTCTTT
>TRBJ2-1|TRBV4-2|-|-
CASGDFSVQNEQFF
TGTGCCAGCGGGGACTTCTCGGTACAAAATGAGCAGTTCTTC
>TRBJ2-7|TRBV27|-|few
CASSLGQFNEQYF
TGTGCCAGCAGCCTGGGACAATTCAACGAGCAGTACTTC
>TRBJ1-1|TRBV29-1|-|-
CSVDSWSRTEAFF
TGCAGCGTGGATTCTTGGAGTAGGACTGAAGCTTTCTTT
>TRBJ1-4|TRBV11-2|TRBD1|-
CASSRTGVREEKLFF
TGTGCCAGCAGTCGAACAGGGGTGAGGGAGGAAAAACTGTTTTTT
>TRBJ1-2|TRBV4-2|-|-
CASSQRLEGPDGYTF
TGTGCCAGCAGCCAACGGTTAGAGGGGCCGGATGGCTACACCTTC
>TRBJ2-7|TRBV6-1|TRBD1|-
CASSAKTTGNYEQYF
TGTGCCAGCAGTGCAAAGACGACAGGGAACTACGAGCAGTACTTC
>TRBJ1-5|TRBV20-1|-|-
CSASIRGSFNQPQHF
TGCAGTGCTAGTATACGGGGCTCCTTTAATCAGCCCCAGCATTTT
>TRBJ2-5|TRBV7-9|-|few
CASSLTPFWGEETQYF
TGTGCCAGCAGCTTAACCCCCTTTTGGGGCGAAGAGACCCAGTACTTC
>TRBJ2-1|TRBV20-1|-|few
CSADSRRDGNEQFF
TGCAGTGCTGACTCCCGCAGGGACGGCAATGAGCAGTTCTTC
>TRBJ2-2|TRBV7-9|TRBD1|few
CASTTTGGTGELFF
TGTGCCAGCACCACTACAGGGGGCACCGGGGAGCTGTTTTTT
>TRBJ1-5|TRBV20-1|-|-
CSAGNQGSNQPQHF
TGCAGTGCTGGAAACCAAGGAAGCAATCAGCCCCAGCATTTT
>TRBJ2-1|TRBV20-1|-|-
CSARDASNVYNEQFF
TGCAGTGCTAGAGATGCTTCAAACGTTTACAATGAGCAGTTCTTC
>TRBJ2-7|TRBV20-1|-|-
CSARDRRRNYEQYF
TGCAGTGCTAGAGATCGGAGGAGAAACTACGAGCAGTACTTC
>TRBJ1-1|TRBV6-5|-|-
CASSHSAGQMGTEAFF
TGTGCCAGCAGCCATTCAGCGGGCCAGATGGGGACTGAAGCTTTCTTT
>TRBJ2-1|TRBV5-1|TRBD2|-
CASSPPRLAEVDEQFF
TGCGCCAGCAGTCCACCAAGACTAGCCGAGGTCGATGAGCAGTTCTTC
>TRBJ2-7|TRBV28|-|-
CASSLQGSVYEQYF
TGTGCCAGCAGTTTGCAGGGTTCGGTCTACGAGCAGTACTTC
>TRBJ2-3|TRBV12-3/TRBV12-4|-|-
CASQPQAAGLTQYF
TGTGCCAGCCAACCTCAGGCCGCCGGTTTGACGCAGTATTTT
>TRBJ2-7|TRBV10-3|-|-
CAISDNRREETYEQYF
TGTGCCATCAGCGACAATAGACGAGAGGAAACCTACGAGCAGTACTTC
>TRBJ2-7|TRBV10-3|TRBD2|-
CAIRETSGGYEQYF
TGTGCCATCAGGGAAACTAGCGGGGGATACGAGCAGTACTTC
>TRBJ1-1|TRBV28|-|-
CASNRRANTEAFF
TGTGCCAGCAACCGGAGAGCGAACACTGAAGCTTTCTTT